This entry concerns a single T cell receptor beta chain. The data were obtained in a study of CD8 T cells in Susac syndrome. Per germline, CDR1 DFQATT and CDR2 SNEGSKA (reference sequence). This CDR3 spans 16 amino acids. The V and J ends lost 5 bases and 4 bases respectively, with 21 bases between them. Random hexamers were used to reverse transcribe an amount of roughly 0.5 to 1 ug RNA. TCR beta CDR3 was amplified by immunoSEQ multiplex PCR. This amplification extended across 54 Vbeta and 13 Jbeta segments. In TCRdb, the immunoSEQ multiplex PCR reads were re-called with MiXCR into one record per CDR3 protein. In the table there are a few hundred thousand distinct CDR3 sequences, more than 85% of which are singletons. Sequencing targeted TCR beta in blood CD8+ and CD4+ T cells. The multiple sclerosis control group comprised treatment-naive patients with stable or active relapsing-remitting disease.

Specimen: CD4+ T cells from PBMCs. This chain connects TRBV20-1 to TRBJ1-5, with D hard to call. The clonotype comes from a human donor with multiple sclerosis. The CDR3 DNA reads as TGCAGTGCTCGCTCGACCGGGCTTTTGGGAAATCAGCCCCAGCATTTT. Translation: CSARSTGLLGNQPQHF.